Listed here are 8 T cell receptor beta chains from one sample, sequenced in a study of sequential checkpoint blockade in melanoma. Treatment described: randomized to nivolumab then ipilimumab (arm A) or the reverse (arm B). Here immunoSEQ multiplex PCR was the method, and the copy in TCRdb shows in-frame clones only, minus some. The table shows 1,500 to 2,000 clones, with about 17% occurring only once. Sequencing was performed on tumor tissue (inferred from file names), taken from a patient given nivolumab and ipilimumab in sequence. Receptor source: a human donor with melanoma.

This clone was counted only a few times. The rearrangement uses TRBV28 and TRBJ1-4; the match to TRBD1 covers 8 bases. V was clipped by 9 bases and J by 4 bases; unmatched bases: 10. The CDR3 is 15 residues long. Germline CDR1 MDHEN, CDR2 SYDVKM. CDR3 nucleotides: TGTGCCAGTAGATTGGACAGGGCATTTAATGAAAAACTGTTTTTT. Translating gives CASRLDRAFNEKLFF.

This clone is labeled medium-sized (0.01 to 0.1%). CDR3 coding DNA: TGTGCCAGCAGCTCCAAGAGTCATAACGGTGAGCAGTTCTTC. Translating gives CASSSKSHNGEQFF. The V and J genes are TRBV11-3 and TRBJ2-1; D is undetermined. The CDR3 consists of 14 residues. V lost 4 bases and J 9 bases, leaving 16 bases between the germline ends. Per germline, CDR1 SGHNT and CDR2 YENEEA.

This clone was counted a few times. The rearrangement uses TRBV29-1 and TRBJ2-1; D remains unclear. CDR1 and CDR2 from the germline V gene are SQVTM and ANQGSEA. Deletions cut 6 bases from V and 6 bases from J, with 12 bases between. There are 12 residues in the CDR3. The CDR3 spells CSVELSLNEQFF. The CDR3 bases are TGCAGCGTCGAGCTCAGTCTCAATGAGCAGTTCTTC.

This chain uses TRBV7-8 with TRBJ2-2; D is uncertain. The CDR3 spans 13 residues. Germline CDR1 reads SGHVS; CDR2 reads FQNEAQ. Trimming took off 2 bases at V and 10 bases at J, with 11 bases between the two ends. The CDR3 sequence: CASSLSGFQELFF. CDR3 nucleotide sequence: TGTGCCAGCAGCTTATCCGGGTTTCAGGAGCTGTTTTTT.

V is TRBV18 and J is TRBJ1-3; D is possibly TRBD1 (5 bases). This CDR3 has 16 amino acids. V was clipped by 6 bases and J by 1 base, with 16 bases between them. Per germline, CDR1 KGHSH and CDR2 LQKENI. The CDR3 sequence: CASSHRQPISGNTIYF. CDR3 nucleotides: TGTGCCAGCTCCCACAGGCAGCCCATTTCTGGAAACACCATATATTTT.

This clone is labeled medium-sized. The CDR3 coding sequence is TGTGCCAGCAGCTTAGTCGGGCGACGGGAGACCCAGTACTTC. It codes for CASSLVGRRETQYF. This chain uses TRBV11-3 with TRBJ2-5; no firm D call. CDR1 is SGHNT and CDR2 is YENEEA in the germline V gene. This CDR3 is built from 14 residues. V was clipped by 1 base and J by 5 bases, with 11 bases between them.

This clone appeared a few times. V and J are TRBV28 and TRBJ2-7, with a tentative D call TRBD1 (6 bases). CDR1 is MDHEN and CDR2 is SYDVKM in the germline V gene. This CDR3 region has 14 residues. The ends were cut back, 6 bases at V and 0 bases at J, with 12 bases in the middle. CDR3 sequence (DNA): TGTGCCAGCAGCAGAGACAGGAGCTCCTACGAGCAGTACTTC. It is translated as CASSRDRSSYEQYF. Full variable domain (missing parts from reference TRBV28 and TRBJ2-7): DVKVTQSSRYLVKRTGEKVFLECVQDMDHENMFWYRQDPGLGLRLIYFSYDVKMKEKGDIPEGYSVSREKKERFSLILESASTNQTSMYLCASSRDRSSYEQYFGPGTRLTVT.

This clone has a handful of counts. The chain uses TRBV6-8 and TRBJ2-7; weak D call: TRBD2 (7 bases). Germline values: CDR1 MNHGY, CDR2 SAAAGT. Trimming removed 6 bases at V and 1 base at J, with 16 bases between. The CDR3 runs 15 residues. DNA for the CDR3: TGTGCCAGCAGGGTGGCGGGGGCCACTTCCTACGAGCAGTACTTC. As protein: CASRVAGATSYEQYF.